These T cell receptor beta chains were read from a single sample in a study of cytomegalovirus exposure and HLA in healthy donors. Clones were read by immunoSEQ multiplex PCR, and TCRdb kept only the in-frame ones, dropping some. The sample gives around 140,000 clones, around 75% of which show up once; 6% to 8.5% is in the top ten. Sequencing was carried out using PBMCs. The origin of the receptors is a man aged 25 to 45 in good health and CMV-seronegative. Each CDR3 is given with its conserved first and last residue. A D gene is named only where the DNA matches it firmly. Clone size is not always given. Where it is, it says once, few, many or a class for expanded clones.

J gene | D gene | V gene | clone size | CDR3 DNA | CDR3 protein
TRBJ2-3 | TRBD2 | TRBV6-6 | - | TGTGCCAGCAGTGCGAGCGGGGGGACAGATACGCAGTATTTT | CASSASGGTDTQYF
TRBJ2-7 | - | TRBV28 | - | TGTGCCAGCAGGACCCTAGCGCCAGACTACGAGCAGTACTTC | CASRTLAPDYEQYF
TRBJ2-4 | - | TRBV5-1 | - | TGCGCCAGCAGCCCCCAAGGGGCCAAAAACAGTCAGTACTTC | CASSPQGAKNSQYF
TRBJ2-7 | TRBD2 | TRBV6-5 | few | TGTGCCAGCATTTTACTAGCGGGGAGGCACGAGCAGTACTTC | CASILLAGRHEQYF
TRBJ2-7 | TRBD1 | TRBV4-2 | - | TGTGCCAGCAGCCAAGAGGACAGGGTAAGGTACGAGCAGTACTTC | CASSQEDRVRYEQYF
TRBJ2-4 | TRBD2 | TRBV4-1 | few | TGCGCCAGCAGCCAAGATCCGTTCGGGGGGGGCTCCAAAAACAGTCAGTACTTC | CASSQDPFGGGSKNSQYF
TRBJ2-7 | TRBD1 | TRBV6-6 | - | TGTGCCAGCAGTTCACAGGGGGTCACCTACGAGCAGTACTTC | CASSSQGVTYEQYF
TRBJ2-1 | - | TRBV25-1 | - | TGTGCCAGCAGTGAAATCTCGGGGTACGCTGAGCAGTTCTTC | CASSEISGYAEQFF
TRBJ2-7 | TRBD2 | TRBV5-1 | few | TGCGCCAGCAGCTTGGGGGCCGGGACTAGCGGCTACTACGAGCAGTACTTC | CASSLGAGTSGYYEQYF
TRBJ2-5 | - | TRBV9 | - | TGTGCCAGCAGCGTAGGACTGGTCACGAAGACCCAGTACTTC | CASSVGLVTKTQYF
TRBJ1-3 | TRBD1 | TRBV2 | - | TGTGCCAGCACCGGGACAGGGCGGAGCGGAAACACCATATATTTT | CASTGTGRSGNTIYF
TRBJ2-2 | TRBD2 | TRBV28 | - | TGTGCCAGCAAGCGACTAGCGGGGGACACCGGGGAGCTGTTTTTT | CASKRLAGDTGELFF
TRBJ1-1 | TRBD1 | TRBV7-9 | - | TGTGCCAGCAGCATTACAGGGGGCGACACTGAAGCTTTCTTT | CASSITGGDTEAFF
TRBJ2-5 | TRBD1 | TRBV2 | - | TGTGCCAGCACCCGACAGGGTAGTCTGACCCAGTACTTC | CASTRQGSLTQYF
TRBJ1-5 | - | TRBV6-5 | - | TGTGCCAGCACCAACGGACAGCAGAATCAGCCCCAGCATTTT | CASTNGQQNQPQHF
TRBJ2-7 | - | TRBV6-1 | - | TGTGCCAGCAGTGAAACGACTGGTTACGAGCAGTACTTC | CASSETTGYEQYF
TRBJ2-7 | TRBD2 | TRBV2 | - | TGTGCCAGCACTGTGGGACTAGCGGGGGGGCGAAACGAGCAGTACTTC | CASTVGLAGGRNEQYF
TRBJ2-3 | - | TRBV5-1 | - | TGCGCCAGCAGCGGGGGCGGCACAGATACGCAGTATTTT | CASSGGGTDTQYF
TRBJ2-1 | TRBD2 | TRBV6-4 | - | TGTGCCAGCAACACCGAGGAGGGATTAGCGGGAGGGCAGAGCGATGAGCAGTTCTTC | CASNTEEGLAGGQSDEQFF
TRBJ1-5 | - | TRBV19 | - | TGTGCCAGTAGTATAGGCAGGGCTTCTCATCAGCCCCAGCATTTT | CASSIGRASHQPQHF
TRBJ1-6 | - | TRBV10-3 | - | TGTGCCATCAGTGAAAGGGGCAGGACGAATTCACCCCTCCACTTT | CAISERGRTNSPLHF
TRBJ2-7 | TRBD2 | TRBV7-9 | - | TGTGCCAGCAGCTTACTAGCGGGGGCCTCCTACGAGCAGTACTTC | CASSLLAGASYEQYF
TRBJ2-6 | - | TRBV6-1 | - | TGTGCCAGCAGTGAAGCTAGCGGCTCTGGGGCCAACGTCCTGACTTTC | CASSEASGSGANVLTF
TRBJ2-1 | TRBD1 | TRBV5-1 | - | TGCGCCAGCAGCTCGTACAGGGGAGTGAATGAGCAGTTCTTC | CASSSYRGVNEQFF